Listed below are T cell receptor beta chains from one sample, sequenced in a study of Graves' ophthalmopathy and Graves' hyperthyroidism. TCRdb itself ran the multiplex PCR reads through MiXCR, one entry per CDR3 protein. The sample yields approximately 1.2 million distinct CDR3 sequences, 35% to 40% seen once. Specimen: peripheral blood or thyroid tissue (not recorded which). The receptors were sampled from an adult man with Graves' hyperthyroidism. The conserved cysteine and the conserved F or W are not part of the CDR3 here.

TRBJ1-2,TRBV10-3,AISDGADYGYT
TRBJ2-7,TRBV7-2,ASSLGDMRGGNFEQY
TRBJ2-5,TRBV4-3,ASSHGGTAETQY
TRBJ1-2,TRBV29-1,SVDGTGRGGYT
TRBJ1-4,TRBV2,ASSVLRREKLF
TRBJ2-2,TRBV19,ATGLAGANTGELF
TRBJ2-2,TRBV11-2,ASSTMTSGIPTGELF
TRBJ1-2,TRBV10-3,AIRSTGAGNT
TRBJ2-7,TRBV7-9,AIRKRDISSYEQY
TRBJ2-7,TRBV29-1,SVRSGYEQY
TRBJ2-2,TRBV11-2,ASSYRQGTGELF
TRBJ2-7,TRBV6-2/TRBV6-3,ASSHLGLYEQY
TRBJ2-5,TRBV13,ASSTIGGETQY
TRBJ1-1,TRBV12-3/TRBV12-4,ASSPSDRAVTEAF
TRBJ2-5,TRBV2,ANARGEGETQY
TRBJ2-5,TRBV10-3,AISDSRGRGGETQY
TRBJ1-4,TRBV29-1,SVLPTTNEKLF
TRBJ2-7,TRBV2,ASAISGGSAYEQY
TRBJ2-7,TRBV20-1,SARDQGKGTYEQY
TRBJ2-7,TRBV27,ASSLSLASSSYEQY
TRBJ2-7,TRBV14,ASSQGTLRAVSTYEQY
TRBJ2-7,TRBV13,ASSSSRTGPYEQY
TRBJ1-1,TRBV7-3,ASSSDRGKARPEAF
TRBJ2-2,TRBV7-3,ASSFSGPPTGELF
TRBJ2-5,TRBV6-2/TRBV6-3,ASSPPVGKETQY
TRBJ1-2,TRBV7-6,ASSATQSPTNYGYT
TRBJ1-2,TRBV10-3,ASLAAGGQGNYGYT
TRBJ1-1,TRBV9,ASSVEGRVNTEAF
TRBJ2-2,TRBV12-3/TRBV12-4,ASSFRPAVFNTGELF
TRBJ2-2,TRBV19,ASSIGTTGSVELF
TRBJ2-5,TRBV24-1,ATSVQGGQETQY
TRBJ1-1,TRBV12-3/TRBV12-4,ASRPTGGGKSEAF
TRBJ2-5,TRBV20-1,SATTPGLAPWGETQY
TRBJ1-2,TRBV12-3/TRBV12-4,ASSSHRVSYT
TRBJ1-5,TRBV10-3,AISGSTSSGPGQPQH
TRBJ2-2,TRBV28,ASSFGTGRTGELF
TRBJ1-5,TRBV9,ASSVGYTSYEH
TRBJ1-5,TRBV7-9,ASSQLRYSNQPQH
TRBJ2-5,TRBV2,ASRTGQMETQY
TRBJ2-7,TRBV20-1,SAWALGSYEQY
TRBJ1-1,TRBV5-1,ASTSNTEAF